The entry below describes one T cell receptor beta chain. The target antigen is unknown. Assay used: immunoSEQ multiplex PCR; TCRdb lists only in-frame clones, some missing. The sample lists around 120,000 clones, roughly nine tenths occurring once. The data originate from a study of cytomegalovirus exposure and HLA in healthy donors. Overall study findings and caveats: In a later analysis, first-cohort TCR clusters were found to tend to co-occur in the approximately 120 validation repertoires. The study designated 150 or so TCR beta chains cytomegalovirus-associated. In vitro experiments confirmed that three CMV-associated chains were specific for CMV antigens.

This clonotype originated in a man aged 18 to 30 in good health and CMV-seropositive. Sequenced sample: PBMCs.

The CDR3, as DNA: TGTGCCAGCAGTTTATCGTCCAGGGGCGGTACTGAAGCTTTCTTT. It encodes CASSLSSRGGTEAFF. The chain carries TRBV27 and TRBJ1-1, with a possible D match to TRBD1 (6 bases). From germline, CDR1 is MNHEY and CDR2 SMNVEV (reference sequence). This CDR3 comprises 15 residues. The V and J ends lost 0 bases and 5 bases respectively, with 13 bases between them.